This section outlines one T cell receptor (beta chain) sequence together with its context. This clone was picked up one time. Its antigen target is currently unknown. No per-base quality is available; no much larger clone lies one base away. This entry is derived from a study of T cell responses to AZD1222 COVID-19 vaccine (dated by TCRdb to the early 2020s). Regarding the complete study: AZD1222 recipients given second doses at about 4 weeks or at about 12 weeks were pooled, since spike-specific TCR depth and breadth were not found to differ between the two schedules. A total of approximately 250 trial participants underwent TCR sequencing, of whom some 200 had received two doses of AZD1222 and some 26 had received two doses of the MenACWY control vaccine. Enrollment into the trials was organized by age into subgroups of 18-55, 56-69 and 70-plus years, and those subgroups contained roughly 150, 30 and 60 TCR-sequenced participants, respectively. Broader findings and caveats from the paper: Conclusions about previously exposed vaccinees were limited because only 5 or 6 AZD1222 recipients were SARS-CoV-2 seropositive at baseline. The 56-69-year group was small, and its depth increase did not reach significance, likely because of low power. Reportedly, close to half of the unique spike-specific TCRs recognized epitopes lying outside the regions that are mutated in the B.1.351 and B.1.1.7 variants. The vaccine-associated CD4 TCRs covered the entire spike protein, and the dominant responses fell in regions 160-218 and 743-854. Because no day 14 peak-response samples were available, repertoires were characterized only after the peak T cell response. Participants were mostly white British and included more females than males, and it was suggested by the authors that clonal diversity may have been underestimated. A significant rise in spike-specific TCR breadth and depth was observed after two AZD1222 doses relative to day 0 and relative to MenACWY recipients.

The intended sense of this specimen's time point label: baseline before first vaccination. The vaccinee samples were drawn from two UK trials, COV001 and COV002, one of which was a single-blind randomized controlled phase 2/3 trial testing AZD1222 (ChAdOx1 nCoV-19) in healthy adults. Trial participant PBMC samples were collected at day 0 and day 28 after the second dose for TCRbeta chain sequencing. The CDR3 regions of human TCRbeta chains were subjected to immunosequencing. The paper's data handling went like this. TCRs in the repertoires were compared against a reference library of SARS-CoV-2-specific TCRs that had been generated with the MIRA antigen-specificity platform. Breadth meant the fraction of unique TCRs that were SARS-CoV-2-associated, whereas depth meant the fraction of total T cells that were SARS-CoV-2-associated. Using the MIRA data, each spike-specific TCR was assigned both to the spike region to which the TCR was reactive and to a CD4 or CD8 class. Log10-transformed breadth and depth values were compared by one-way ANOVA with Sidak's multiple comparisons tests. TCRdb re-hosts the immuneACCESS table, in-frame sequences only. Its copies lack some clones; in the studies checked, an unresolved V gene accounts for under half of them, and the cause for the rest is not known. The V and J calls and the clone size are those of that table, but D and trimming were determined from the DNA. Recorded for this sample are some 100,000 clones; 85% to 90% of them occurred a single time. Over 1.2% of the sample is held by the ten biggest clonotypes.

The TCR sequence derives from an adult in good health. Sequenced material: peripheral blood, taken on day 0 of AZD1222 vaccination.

The nucleotides read TGTGCCAGCAGTTTAAACTGGGTTTCACCCCTCCACTTT. It codes for CASSLNWVSPLHF. This chain is built from TRBV27 and TRBJ1-6; no D gene is confidently identified. There are 13 amino acids in the CDR3, from cysteine to phenylalanine inclusive. The read is trimmed to its CDR3 DNA, 39 bases read in frame from base 1. The germline V gene (reference sequence) specifies MNHEY as CDR1 and SMNVEV as CDR2. The V end loses 2 bases and the J end loses 9 bases, and a stretch of 8 bases separates them.